The present entry profiles one TCR beta chain with its context. The junction had 13 bases not matched to a gene; V was cut back by 1 base and J by 6 bases. Germline assignment: CDR1 SGDLS and CDR2 YYNGEE. The CDR3 is 19 amino acids. The sample originates from a study of blood T cell repertoires in COVID-19. Across the whole study: Specimens from acute and convalescent COVID-19 originated in the United States, Italy and Spain.

The data were produced by immunoSEQ multiplex PCR, yet TCRdb's version contains in-frame clones alone and is incomplete. The sample has about 350,000 clones, 91% seen once; the top ten hold roughly 3.5%. Material: peripheral blood. The sequence came from a woman aged 18-35 years who had recovered from COVID-19. The chain links TRBV9 to TRBJ2-2; TRBD2 matches 12 bases. The CDR3 loop is CASSVRLAGGPIAAGELFF. Written as DNA, the CDR3 is TGTGCCAGCAGCGTACGCCTAGCGGGAGGGCCGATCGCCGCCGGGGAGCTGTTTTTT.